What follows are 5 T cell receptor beta chains derived from one specimen sequenced in a study of T cell clones after liver transplantation. The protocol was immunoSEQ multiplex PCR, while the TCRdb copy is restricted to in-frame clones and leaves out a portion. This repertoire shows some 59,000 clones, approximately 77% found once; its top ten account for nearly 10%. The material was CD4+ T cells from blood, obtained at the 22-month timepoint. The origin of the receptors is a human patient who received a liver transplant. Some of these T cells may belong to the graft donor.

V and J are TRBV29-1 and TRBJ1-1; no clear D. V was cut by 4 bases and J by 1 base, with 13 bases left in between. The CDR3 consists of 14 residues. Germline V gives CDR1 SQVTM, CDR2 ANQGSEA. The CDR3 sequence is CSVVGQATNTEAFF. In DNA form, the CDR3 reads TGCAGCGTTGTTGGGCAGGCTACGAACACTGAAGCTTTCTTT.

The V and J genes are TRBV5-1 and TRBJ2-3; the D gene is possibly TRBD1 (6 bases). This CDR3 is 15 amino acids long. In germline, CDR1 is SGHRS, CDR2 YFSETQ. V was pared by 0 bases and J by 2 bases, with 10 bases between. CDR3 sequence reads: CASSLEGGITDTQYF. In DNA, the CDR3 is TGCGCCAGCAGCTTGGAAGGGGGTATCACAGATACGCAGTATTTT.

V gene TRBV6-1 combines with J gene TRBJ2-1, with D perhaps assigned TRBD1 or TRBD2 (5 bases each). The CDR3 sequence is 15 residues long. V lost 2 bases to trimming and J lost 8 bases, with 16 bases between them. The germline CDR1 and CDR2 sequences are MNHNS and SASEGT. The CDR3 DNA sequence: TGTGCCAGCAGTGAATTTGGGACCTCGGACCATGAGCAGTTCTTC. It encodes CASSEFGTSDHEQFF.

This clone was seen a handful of times. The gene calls are TRBV6-6 and TRBJ1-6, with D perhaps matching TRBD1 (5 bases). Germline CDR1 reads MNHNY; CDR2 reads SVGAGI (reference sequence). Trimming shortened V by 2 bases and J by 6 bases, and 5 bases separated the two germline ends. This CDR3 has 13 amino acids. The CDR3 DNA sequence: TGTGCCAGCAGTTACAGGGGTAATTCACCCCTCCACTTT. Translation: CASSYRGNSPLHF.

The chain couples TRBV5-6 to TRBJ2-5; D might be TRBD1 or TRBD2, each matching 5 bases. V shed 2 bases and J shed 8 bases, with 16 bases lying between them. Germline CDR1 reads SGHDT; CDR2 reads YYEEEE. The CDR3 spans 14 residues. CDR3 residues: CASSFWGYPGTQYF. As DNA, the CDR3 is TGTGCCAGCAGCTTCTGGGGCTACCCGGGAACCCAGTACTTC. The whole variable domain, remainder taken from reference TRBV5-6 and TRBJ2-5, is DAGVTQSPTHLIKTRGQQVTLRCSPKSGHDTVSWYQQALGQGPQFIFQYYEEEERQRGNFPDRFSGHQFPNYSSELNVNALLLGDSALYLCASSFWGYPGTQYFGPGTRLLVL.